The source of this T cell receptor beta chain is a study of Tregs in tolerant kidney transplant recipients. Study-level findings and limits: This study did not directly address biological reproducibility. The small number of patients limits these findings pending further validation.

CD4+CD25+CD127- Tregs, CD4+CD25- non-Tregs, CD4 and CD8 cells were sorted. Germline CDR1 reads KGHSH; CDR2 reads LQKENI. This CDR3 is 13 amino acids long. V lost 6 bases and J lost 2; bases outside the gene matches: 4. The table came from immunoSEQ multiplex PCR; TCRdb's copy has only in-frame clones and leaves some out. The data contain 240,000 or so clones, around 81% of them singletons. With respect to this clone: The antigen is undetermined.

The receptor was derived from a human donor in good health. The sample was CD4+ T cells from blood. The V call is TRBV18, the J call TRBJ2-7, with 7 bases identical to TRBD1. The CDR3 DNA sequence: TGTGCCAGCTCGTCCCAGGGGGCCTACGAGCAGTACTTC. It translates to CASSSQGAYEQYF.